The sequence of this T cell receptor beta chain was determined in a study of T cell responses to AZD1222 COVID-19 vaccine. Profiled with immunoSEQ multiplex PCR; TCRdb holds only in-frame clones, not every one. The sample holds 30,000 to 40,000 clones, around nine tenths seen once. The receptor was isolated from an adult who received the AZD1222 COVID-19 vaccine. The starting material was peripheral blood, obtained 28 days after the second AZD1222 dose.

DNA of the CDR3: TGTGCCAGCAGCTTAGGATCCGGACGTCAGCCCCAGCATTTT. Amino acids: CASSLGSGRQPQHF. V gene TRBV7-6 combines with J gene TRBJ1-5; no clear D. Germline V lookup: CDR1 SGHVS, CDR2 FNYEAQ. Between the trimmed V and J ends, which lost 1 base and 6 bases, there was a span of 10 bases. The CDR3 runs 14 residues.